The sample holds a few counts of the clone carrying this T cell receptor beta chain. This sample is part of a study of beta chain features in type 1 diabetes. The CDR3 totals 15 residues. V lost 4 bases, J lost 0 bases, and 11 bases lay in between. The germline V gene encodes CDR1 SGHRS and CDR2 YFSETQ. Sorted populations all had greater than 98% purity. Sequencing targeted expressed TCRB transcripts, as all isolated RNA had been reverse transcribed. TCRdb keeps only in-frame clones here, not all; method: immunoSEQ multiplex PCR. Here the sample spans nearly 250,000 clones, approximately 14% being singletons.

The clonotype originates from a woman in her thirties or forties in good health. The rearrangement joins TRBV5-1 to TRBJ1-5, with D perhaps matching TRBD1 (6 bases). The specimen was naive CD4+ T cells from blood. For the CDR3, the DNA is TGCGCCAGCAGCCCGGACAGCTATAGCAATCAGCCCCAGCATTTT. It translates to CASSPDSYSNQPQHF.